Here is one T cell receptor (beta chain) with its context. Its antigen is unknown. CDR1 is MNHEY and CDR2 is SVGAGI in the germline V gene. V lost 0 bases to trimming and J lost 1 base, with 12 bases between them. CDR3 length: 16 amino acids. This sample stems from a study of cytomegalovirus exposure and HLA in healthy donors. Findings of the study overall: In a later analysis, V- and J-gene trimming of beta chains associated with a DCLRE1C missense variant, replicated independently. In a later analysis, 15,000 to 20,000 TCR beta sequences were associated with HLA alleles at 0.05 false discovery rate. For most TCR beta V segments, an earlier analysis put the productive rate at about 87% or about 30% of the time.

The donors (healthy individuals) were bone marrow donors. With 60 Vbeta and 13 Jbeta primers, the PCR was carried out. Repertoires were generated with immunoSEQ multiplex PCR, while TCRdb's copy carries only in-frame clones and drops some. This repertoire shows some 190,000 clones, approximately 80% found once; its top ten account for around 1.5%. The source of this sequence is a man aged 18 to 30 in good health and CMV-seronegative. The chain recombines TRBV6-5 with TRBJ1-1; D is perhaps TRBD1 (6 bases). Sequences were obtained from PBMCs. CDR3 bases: TGTGCCAGCAGTTACTCGATGGGCAGGGGGAACACTGAAGCTTTCTTT. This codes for CASSYSMGRGNTEAFF.